This T cell receptor (beta chain) was identified in a study of T cell responses to AZD1222 COVID-19 vaccine. Study results and caveats: Spike-specific TCR breadth and depth went up after people got two AZD1222 doses.

There are 17 residues in the CDR3. Trimming removed 2 bases from V and 2 bases from J, with 18 bases in between. Germline loops: CDR1 LGHDT, CDR2 YNNKEL (reference sequence). Sequencing used immunoSEQ multiplex PCR; TCRdb keeps in-frame clones, though not all of them. This table has 100,000 to 150,000 clones, about 90% appearing once. Regarding this clone: Its target is not known.

The chain joins TRBV3-1 (or the pseudogene TRBV3-2) to TRBJ1-1; possibly TRBD1 for D (5 bases). The sequence came from an adult in good health. Sequenced material: peripheral blood, taken on day 0 of AZD1222 vaccination. DNA for the CDR3: TGTGCCAGCAGCCAACACGACTTGGGACGGGGAAACACTGAAGCTTTCTTT. This sequence encodes CASSQHDLGRGNTEAFF.